This T cell receptor beta chain was found in a study of blood T cell repertoires in COVID-19. On the study more broadly: Specimens from acute and convalescent COVID-19 originated in the United States, Italy and Spain.

CDR3 size: 14 residues. V lost 5 bases to trimming and J lost 0 bases, with 5 bases between them. Germline assignment: CDR1 SEHNR and CDR2 FQNEAQ (reference sequence). Repertoires were generated with immunoSEQ multiplex PCR, while TCRdb's copy carries only in-frame clones and drops some. Seen here are 150,000 to 200,000 clones, 65% to 85% observed once, and the top ten hold under 5.5%. The rearrangement links TRBV7-9 to TRBJ2-6, with D uncertain. Sequenced sample: peripheral blood. The TCR originated in a woman in her twenties or thirties with acute or convalescent COVID-19. The CDR3 here is CASSPFSGANVLTF. For the CDR3, the DNA is TGTGCCAGCAGCCCCTTCTCTGGGGCCAACGTCCTGACTTTC.